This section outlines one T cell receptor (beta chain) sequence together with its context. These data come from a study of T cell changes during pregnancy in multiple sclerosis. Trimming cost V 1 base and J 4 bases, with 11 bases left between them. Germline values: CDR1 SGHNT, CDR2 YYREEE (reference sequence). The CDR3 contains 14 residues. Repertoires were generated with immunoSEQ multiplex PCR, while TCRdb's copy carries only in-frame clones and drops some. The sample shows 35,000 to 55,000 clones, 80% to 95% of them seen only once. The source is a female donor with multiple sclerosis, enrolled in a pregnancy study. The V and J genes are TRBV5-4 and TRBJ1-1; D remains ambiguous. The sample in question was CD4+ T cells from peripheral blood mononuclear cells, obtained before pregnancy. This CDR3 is CASSLSGRSTEAFF. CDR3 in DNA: TGTGCCAGCAGCTTGTCCGGCAGGTCCACTGAAGCTTTCTTT.